The rows below give T cell receptor beta chains drawn from one sample of a study of shared clonotypes between healthy human individuals. Profiled with immunoSEQ multiplex PCR; TCRdb holds only in-frame clones, not every one. The sample has about 1.4 million clones; roughly 97% are singletons. The sequencing sample was made of naive CD4+ T cells sorted from blood. These receptors were taken from a man younger than 40 in good health. Both conserved end residues are part of each CDR3. D genes are given only for firm matches. Clone size is stated in some rows and not others, as once, few, many or a class when expanded.

v_call: TRBV19; d_call: -; j_call: TRBJ2-2; clone_size: once; cdr3_aa: CASSIKTGGELFF; cdr3_nt: TGTGCCAGTAGTATAAAGACAGGAGGGGAGCTGTTTTTT
v_call: TRBV5-5; d_call: TRBD1; j_call: TRBJ1-2; clone_size: -; cdr3_aa: CASSFQGAYGYTF; cdr3_nt: TGTGCCAGCAGCTTTCAGGGGGCCTATGGCTACACCTTC
v_call: TRBV30; d_call: -; j_call: TRBJ2-5; clone_size: -; cdr3_aa: CAWSRETQYF; cdr3_nt: TGTGCCTGGAGTCGAGAGACCCAGTACTTC
v_call: TRBV5-1; d_call: TRBD2; j_call: TRBJ2-3; clone_size: -; cdr3_aa: CASSLVAGVSTDTQYF; cdr3_nt: TGCGCCAGCAGCTTGGTTGCGGGAGTGAGCACAGATACGCAGTATTTT
v_call: TRBV4-2; d_call: -; j_call: TRBJ2-7; clone_size: -; cdr3_aa: CASSGSDAYEQYF; cdr3_nt: TGTGCCAGCTCCGGGAGCGATGCCTACGAGCAGTACTTC
v_call: TRBV5-1; d_call: -; j_call: TRBJ2-5; clone_size: -; cdr3_aa: CASSFQGQYQETQYF; cdr3_nt: TGCGCCAGCAGCTTTCAGGGACAATACCAAGAGACCCAGTACTTC
v_call: TRBV19; d_call: TRBD2; j_call: TRBJ2-1; clone_size: -; cdr3_aa: CASSIASGRGNEQFF; cdr3_nt: TGTGCCAGTAGTATAGCTAGCGGGAGAGGAAATGAGCAGTTCTTC
v_call: TRBV11-2; d_call: -; j_call: TRBJ2-2; clone_size: -; cdr3_aa: CASSEDVLGELFF; cdr3_nt: TGTGCCAGCAGCGAGGACGTACTCGGGGAGCTGTTTTTT
v_call: TRBV2; d_call: -; j_call: TRBJ1-5; clone_size: -; cdr3_aa: CASSNDRSNQPQHF; cdr3_nt: TGTGCCAGCAGCAATGACAGATCCAATCAGCCCCAGCATTTT
v_call: TRBV19; d_call: -; j_call: TRBJ2-3; clone_size: once; cdr3_aa: CASSIRVGDTQYF; cdr3_nt: TGTGCCAGTAGTATCCGGGTGGGAGATACGCAGTATTTT
v_call: TRBV28; d_call: -; j_call: TRBJ2-7; clone_size: -; cdr3_aa: CASSFVLRDEQYF; cdr3_nt: TGTGCCAGCAGTTTTGTGCTGAGGGACGAGCAGTACTTC
v_call: TRBV29-1; d_call: -; j_call: TRBJ2-1; clone_size: -; cdr3_aa: CSVGSGSYNEQFF; cdr3_nt: TGCAGCGTTGGAAGTGGGTCCTACAATGAGCAGTTCTTC
v_call: TRBV14; d_call: -; j_call: TRBJ2-1; clone_size: -; cdr3_aa: CASSQRRYNEQFF; cdr3_nt: TGTGCCAGCAGCCAAAGACGATACAATGAGCAGTTCTTC
v_call: TRBV5-8; d_call: TRBD1; j_call: TRBJ2-5; clone_size: -; cdr3_aa: CASSSTGKGTQYF; cdr3_nt: TGTGCCAGCAGCTCGACAGGGAAGGGGACCCAGTACTTC
v_call: TRBV7-2; d_call: TRBD1; j_call: TRBJ1-5; clone_size: -; cdr3_aa: CASSIGTVYSNQPQHF; cdr3_nt: TGTGCCAGCAGCATTGGGACAGTTTATAGCAATCAGCCCCAGCATTTT
v_call: TRBV7-7; d_call: -; j_call: TRBJ2-5; clone_size: -; cdr3_aa: CASSFGTGKERGQYF; cdr3_nt: TGTGCCAGCAGCTTTGGCACGGGTAAAGAGAGGGGCCAGTACTTC
v_call: TRBV7-8; d_call: TRBD2; j_call: TRBJ2-1; clone_size: -; cdr3_aa: CASSLLWLLPGLAGELDEQFF; cdr3_nt: TGTGCCAGCAGCTTATTGTGGCTTCTCCCAGGACTAGCGGGAGAACTGGATGAGCAGTTCTTC
v_call: TRBV5-1; d_call: -; j_call: TRBJ2-2; clone_size: -; cdr3_aa: CASSQRASHSTGELFF; cdr3_nt: TGCGCCAGCAGCCAACGGGCTTCCCATTCCACCGGGGAGCTGTTTTTT
v_call: TRBV6-5; d_call: TRBD1; j_call: TRBJ1-4; clone_size: -; cdr3_aa: CASSLDRGKLFF; cdr3_nt: TGTGCCAGCAGCCTCGACAGGGGAAAACTGTTTTTT
v_call: TRBV27; d_call: TRBD2; j_call: TRBJ2-5; clone_size: -; cdr3_aa: CASSPSGGRKETQYF; cdr3_nt: TGTGCCAGCAGTCCAAGCGGGGGGCGTAAGGAGACCCAGTACTTC
v_call: TRBV6-4; d_call: -; j_call: TRBJ1-1; clone_size: -; cdr3_aa: CASRLSGATNTEAFF; cdr3_nt: TGTGCCAGCAGACTCTCCGGGGCCACGAACACTGAAGCTTTCTTT
v_call: TRBV28; d_call: TRBD2; j_call: TRBJ2-5; clone_size: -; cdr3_aa: CASSPLLAGGRETQYF; cdr3_nt: TGTGCCAGCAGTCCCCTACTAGCGGGAGGCCGGGAGACCCAGTACTTC
v_call: TRBV7-9; d_call: -; j_call: TRBJ1-2; clone_size: -; cdr3_aa: CASSPSGPLYGYTF; cdr3_nt: TGTGCCAGCAGCCCGTCAGGGCCCCTCTATGGCTACACCTTC
v_call: TRBV2; d_call: -; j_call: TRBJ1-1; clone_size: -; cdr3_aa: CASIGLGNTEAFF; cdr3_nt: TGTGCCAGCATAGGGCTTGGGAACACTGAAGCTTTCTTT
v_call: TRBV9; d_call: TRBD2; j_call: TRBJ2-3; clone_size: -; cdr3_aa: CASSAGLGFGTDTQYF; cdr3_nt: TGTGCCAGCAGCGCGGGACTAGGGTTTGGCACAGATACGCAGTATTTT
v_call: TRBV4-1; d_call: TRBD2; j_call: TRBJ2-5; clone_size: -; cdr3_aa: CASSQEAGAILETQYF; cdr3_nt: TGCGCCAGCAGCCAAGAAGCGGGGGCCATCTTAGAGACCCAGTACTTC
v_call: TRBV4-1; d_call: -; j_call: TRBJ2-2; clone_size: -; cdr3_aa: CASSQDRGQVAAGELFF; cdr3_nt: TGCGCCAGCAGCCAAGATCGGGGGCAGGTTGCGGCGGGGGAGCTGTTTTTT
v_call: TRBV30; d_call: -; j_call: TRBJ1-3; clone_size: -; cdr3_aa: CAWSSGSGNTIYF; cdr3_nt: TGTGCCTGGAGCTCAGGCTCTGGAAACACCATATATTTT
v_call: TRBV7-2; d_call: -; j_call: TRBJ2-1; clone_size: -; cdr3_aa: CASSLFMGYEQFF; cdr3_nt: TGTGCCAGCAGCTTATTCATGGGGTATGAGCAGTTCTTC
v_call: TRBV18; d_call: -; j_call: TRBJ1-1; clone_size: -; cdr3_aa: CASSSRMNTEAFF; cdr3_nt: TGTGCCAGCTCCTCCAGGATGAACACTGAAGCTTTCTTT
v_call: TRBV29-1; d_call: -; j_call: TRBJ1-2; clone_size: -; cdr3_aa: CSVEDNYYGYTF; cdr3_nt: TGCAGCGTTGAAGACAACTACTACGGCTACACCTTC
v_call: TRBV2; d_call: TRBD1; j_call: TRBJ1-1; clone_size: -; cdr3_aa: CASSEESKRTGKAFF; cdr3_nt: TGTGCCAGCAGTGAAGAATCGAAGCGGACAGGTAAAGCTTTCTTT
v_call: TRBV4-1; d_call: -; j_call: TRBJ2-1; clone_size: -; cdr3_aa: CASSLTSLSYNEQFF; cdr3_nt: TGCGCCAGCAGCCTGACTAGTCTTTCCTACAATGAGCAGTTCTTC
v_call: TRBV2; d_call: -; j_call: TRBJ1-1; clone_size: -; cdr3_aa: CASSEGSEAFF; cdr3_nt: TGTGCCAGCAGTGAAGGTTCTGAAGCTTTCTTT
v_call: TRBV10-3; d_call: TRBD1; j_call: TRBJ1-5; clone_size: -; cdr3_aa: CAIKGAGTESNQPQHF; cdr3_nt: TGTGCCATCAAAGGAGCCGGGACAGAAAGCAATCAGCCCCAGCATTTT
v_call: TRBV19; d_call: -; j_call: TRBJ1-1; clone_size: -; cdr3_aa: CASSILITSTEAFF; cdr3_nt: TGTGCCAGTAGTATCCTCATAACAAGCACTGAAGCTTTCTTT